The clone carrying this TCR beta chain was observed many times. The sample is drawn from a study of glioma-infiltrating T cells. With 7 bases removed from V and 0 bases from J, the gap between germline ends came to 11 bases. The CDR3 is 14 residues long. The iRepertoire nested amplicon-rescue multiplex PCR amplified TCR alpha and beta CDR3s from RNA. TCRdb called the multiplex PCR reads again in MiXCR, with one record for every CDR3 protein. The table lists approximately 45,000 distinct CDR3 sequences, approximately 20% of them singletons. Sequencing was carried out using glioma tissue, nonneoplastic brain tissue, or PBMCs (not recorded which). V is TRBV12-3 or TRBV12-4 and J is TRBJ2-3; no firm D call. The receptor was isolated from a human donor with low-grade glioma or glioblastoma, undergoing nonglioma brain surgery, or in good health (not recorded which). CDR3 protein: CASTLWRSTDTQYF. CDR3 in DNA: TGTGCCAGCACTCTGTGGCGAAGCACAGATACGCAGTATTTT.